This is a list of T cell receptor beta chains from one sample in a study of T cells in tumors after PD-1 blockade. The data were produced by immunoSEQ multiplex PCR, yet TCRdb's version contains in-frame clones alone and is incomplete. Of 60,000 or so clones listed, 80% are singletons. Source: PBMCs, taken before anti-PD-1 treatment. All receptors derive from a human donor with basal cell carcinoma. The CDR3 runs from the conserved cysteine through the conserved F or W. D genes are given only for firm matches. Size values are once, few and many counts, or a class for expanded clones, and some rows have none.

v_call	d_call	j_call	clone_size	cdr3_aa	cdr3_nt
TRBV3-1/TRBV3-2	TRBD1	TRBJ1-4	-	CASSQGDRGYEKLFF	TGTGCCAGCAGCCAAGGGGACAGGGGTTATGAAAAACTGTTTTTT
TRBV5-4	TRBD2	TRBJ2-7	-	CASSLMGGEAYEQYF	TGTGCCAGCAGCTTGATGGGGGGGGAGGCCTACGAGCAGTACTTC
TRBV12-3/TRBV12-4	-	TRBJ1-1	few	CASALRGATEAFF	TGTGCCAGCGCCCTCAGGGGAGCCACTGAAGCTTTCTTT
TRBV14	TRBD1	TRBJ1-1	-	CASSQRTGQNTEAFF	TGTGCCAGCAGCCAAAGGACAGGACAGAATACTGAAGCTTTCTTT
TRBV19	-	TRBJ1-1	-	CASSIRAGEAFF	TGTGCCAGTAGTATACGGGCAGGAGAAGCTTTCTTT
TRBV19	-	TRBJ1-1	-	CASSLGTRNTEAFF	TGTGCCAGTAGTCTCGGGACACGGAACACTGAAGCTTTCTTT
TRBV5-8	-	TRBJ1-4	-	CASSLGRGGPNEKLFF	TGTGCCAGCAGCTTGGGCCGCGGGGGGCCTAATGAAAAACTGTTTTTT
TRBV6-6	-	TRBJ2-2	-	CASSSRGGAGELFF	TGTGCCAGCAGTTCCAGGGGCGGTGCTGGGGAGCTGTTTTTT
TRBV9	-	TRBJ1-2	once	CASSVSPRASNYGYTF	TGTGCCAGCAGCGTATCTCCAAGGGCATCGAACTATGGCTACACCTTC
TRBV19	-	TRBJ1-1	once	CASSPVIGTEAFF	TGTGCCAGTAGCCCGGTGATTGGCACTGAAGCTTTCTTT
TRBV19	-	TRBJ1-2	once	CASSPQGATSYGYTF	TGTGCCAGTAGTCCCCAGGGAGCGACTAGCTATGGCTACACCTTC
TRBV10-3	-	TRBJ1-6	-	CAISLPNSPLHF	TGTGCCATCAGCCTCCCCAATTCACCCCTCCACTTT
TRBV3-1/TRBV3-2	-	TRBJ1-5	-	CASSQGVTNQPQHF	TGTGCCAGCAGCCAAGGGGTCACCAATCAGCCCCAGCATTTT
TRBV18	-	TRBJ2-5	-	CASSPPHQQETQYF	TGTGCCAGCTCACCACCGCACCAACAAGAGACCCAGTACTTC
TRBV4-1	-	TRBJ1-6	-	CASSQDLTGYNSPLHF	TGCGCCAGCAGCCAAGATCTTACAGGGTATAATTCACCCCTCCACTTT
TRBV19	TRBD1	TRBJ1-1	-	CASSTGTGALEAFF	TGTGCCAGTAGCACCGGGACAGGGGCACTTGAAGCTTTCTTT
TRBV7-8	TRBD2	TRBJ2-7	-	CASSIRLAGVTYEQYF	TGTGCCAGCAGCATCAGACTAGCGGGGGTAACCTACGAGCAGTACTTC
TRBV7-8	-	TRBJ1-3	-	CASSIQVVSGNTIYF	TGTGCCAGCAGCATCCAGGTCGTCTCTGGAAACACCATATATTTT
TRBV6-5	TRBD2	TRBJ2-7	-	CASILSGGTFYEQYF	TGTGCCAGCATCCTGAGCGGGGGGACTTTCTACGAGCAGTACTTC
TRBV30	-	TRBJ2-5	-	CAWGGVGRGETQYF	TGTGCCTGGGGTGGCGTGGGGAGGGGGGAGACCCAGTACTTC
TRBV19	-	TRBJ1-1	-	CASRSGRGIEAFF	TGTGCCAGTAGAAGTGGCAGGGGAATCGAAGCTTTCTTT
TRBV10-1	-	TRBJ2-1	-	CASSAKTTDSANEQFF	TGCGCCAGCAGTGCAAAAACGACGGACAGTGCCAATGAGCAGTTCTTC
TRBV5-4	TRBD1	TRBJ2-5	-	CASSRTGLETQYF	TGTGCCAGCAGCCGGACAGGGTTGGAGACCCAGTACTTC
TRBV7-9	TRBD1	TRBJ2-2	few	CASSLYTGANTGELFF	TGTGCCAGCAGCTTATATACAGGGGCGAACACCGGGGAGCTGTTTTTT
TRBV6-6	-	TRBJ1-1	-	CASRSDRFEAFF	TGTGCCAGCAGATCGGACCGATTCGAAGCTTTCTTT